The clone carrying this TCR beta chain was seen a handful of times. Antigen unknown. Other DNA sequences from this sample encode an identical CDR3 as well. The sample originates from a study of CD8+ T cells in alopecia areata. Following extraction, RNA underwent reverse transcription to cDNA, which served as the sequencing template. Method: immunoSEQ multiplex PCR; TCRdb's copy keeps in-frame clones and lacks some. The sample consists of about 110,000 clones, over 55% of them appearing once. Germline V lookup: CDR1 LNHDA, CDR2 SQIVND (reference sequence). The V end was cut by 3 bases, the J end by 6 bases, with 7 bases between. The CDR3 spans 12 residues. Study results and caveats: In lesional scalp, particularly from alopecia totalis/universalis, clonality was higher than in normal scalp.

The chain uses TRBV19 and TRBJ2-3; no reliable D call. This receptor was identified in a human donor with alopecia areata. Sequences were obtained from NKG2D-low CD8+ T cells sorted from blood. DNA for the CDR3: TGTGCCAGTAGTATTGCTCGGGATACGCAGTATTTT. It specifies CASSIARDTQYF.